These 21 T cell receptor beta chains came from one sample sequenced in a study of blood T cells in healthy people across ages. The authors ran a second PCR of roughly 6 to 12 cycles using a sample-barcoded 5' primer and a J-beta primer mix. MiXCR, applied by TCRdb to the 5' RACE reads, yields one record per CDR3 protein. Counted here are approximately 1,000,000 distinct CDR3 sequences, roughly two fifths occurring once; the ten biggest clones make up around 12%. Material for sequencing was blood. The receptors derive from a man younger than 35 in good health.

This clonotype has a count of ten or more. The V gene is TRBV12-3 or TRBV12-4, the J gene TRBJ1-2; 10 nucleotides match TRBD1. The CDR3 runs to 16 residues. The V gene end was trimmed by 5 bases and the J gene end by 8 bases; junction bases not matched to a gene: 14. Here the CDR3 reads CASSPRTGGVVGGYTF. Here the CDR3 DNA reads TGTGCCAGCAGTCCAAGGACAGGGGGAGTAGTTGGAGGCTACACCTTC.

This clonotype was recorded a few times. The gene calls are TRBV7-9 and TRBJ2-1, with a possible D match to TRBD2 (5 bases). V was cut by 5 bases and J by 2 bases, with 19 bases left in between. CDR1 is SEHNR, CDR2 FQNEAQ, per germline (reference sequence). This CDR3 contains 17 residues. The CDR3 DNA follows: TGTGCCAGCAGCGGAGGTCCGTTAGGGAGAACCTACAATGAGCAGTTCTTC. Translation: CASSGGPLGRTYNEQFF.

The rearrangement joins TRBV27 to TRBJ1-6; D is perhaps TRBD1 (5 bases). Germline loops: CDR1 MNHEY, CDR2 SMNVEV (reference sequence). The CDR3 is 17 amino acids. Between the trimmed V and J ends, which lost 0 bases and 6 bases, there was a span of 15 bases. For the CDR3, the DNA is TGTGCCAGCAGTTTATCGCCCAGCCGGAGGGGTAATTCACCCCTCCACTTT. It codes for CASSLSPSRRGNSPLHF.

The J gene is TRBJ1-4, the V gene TRBV27, with D possibly matching TRBD1 (6 bases). V lost 4 bases, J lost 8 bases, and 20 bases lay in between. Germline CDR1 and CDR2: MNHEY and SMNVEV (reference sequence). The CDR3 totals 16 residues. This CDR3 reads CASSSSSTGRGEKLFF. CDR3 bases: TGTGCCAGCAGTTCCTCCTCGACAGGTCGGGGGGAAAAACTGTTTTTT.

This clonotype came up a few times. This chain connects TRBV4-3 to TRBJ2-1; D is possibly TRBD1 or TRBD2 (5 bases each). Germline V gene lookup returns CDR1 LGHNA and CDR2 YSLEER. Deletions cut 4 bases from V and 8 bases from J, with 21 bases between. This CDR3 contains 16 residues. The CDR3 coding sequence is TGCGCCAGCAGCCTCAGACTATCGGGGCGAGGGGATGAGCAGTTCTTC. Its protein product is CASSLRLSGRGDEQFF.

The J gene is TRBJ1-6, the V gene TRBV6-5, with D uncertain. V lost 6 bases and J lost 8, with 17 bases in between. This CDR3 region has 15 residues. Germline CDR1 reads MNHEY; CDR2 reads SVGAGI. The CDR3 sequence is CASRLDEKGDSPLHF. For the CDR3, the DNA is TGTGCCAGCAGACTAGACGAAAAAGGAGATTCACCCCTCCACTTT.

The rearrangement links TRBV6-5 to TRBJ2-7, with D maybe TRBD2 (6 bases). V dropped 0 bases and J dropped 3 bases, with 9 bases sitting between them. The CDR3 contains 14 residues. Germline V gives CDR1 MNHEY, CDR2 SVGAGI. In DNA form, the CDR3 reads TGTGCCAGCAGTTACTCCGGGACTTACTACGAGCAGTACTTC. Translated: CASSYSGTYYEQYF.

This chain uses TRBV20-1 with TRBJ2-7, with D tentatively TRBD2 (7 bases). V lost 3 bases, J lost 8 bases, and 11 bases lay in between. Germline V gene lookup returns CDR1 DFQATT and CDR2 SNEGSKA (reference sequence). CDR3 length: 11 amino acids. The CDR3 region has the DNA TGCAGTGCTAGCGGGGGGCCTCAGCAGTACTTC. Amino acid sequence: CSASGGPQQYF.

The chain couples TRBV20-1 to TRBJ2-2, with 10 bases matching TRBD2. Germline lookup yields CDR1 DFQATT and CDR2 SNEGSKA (reference sequence). V shed 6 bases, J shed 1 base, and the junction held 5 bases outside the gene matches. This CDR3 spans 15 amino acids. The CDR3 sequence is CSAPGTSENTGELFF. The CDR3 nucleotides are TGCAGTGCCCCCGGGACTAGCGAGAACACCGGGGAGCTGTTTTTT.

This clonotype was seen a handful of times. V is TRBV18 and J is TRBJ1-5, with 9 bases fitting TRBD1. Germline V CDR1 and CDR2: KGHSH, LQKENI. This CDR3 spans 15 amino acids. Trimming at V came to 6 bases and at J to 6 bases, leaving 9 bases not matched to a gene. CDR3 nucleotide sequence: TGTGCCAGCTCGCCCCTTCCGGGACAGGGTCAGCCCCAGCATTTT. It yields the protein CASSPLPGQGQPQHF.

This clonotype came up a few times. The rearrangement links TRBV12-3 or TRBV12-4 to TRBJ1-5, with a weak D call TRBD1 (6 bases). The V gene lost 7 bases and the J gene lost 6 bases, with 16 bases spanning the gap. This CDR3 contains 14 residues. The CDR3 here is CASTPDLGAQPQHF. The CDR3 nucleotides are TGTGCCAGCACCCCTGACTTGGGGGCTCAGCCCCAGCATTTT.

Remarks on this clonotype: A much larger clone differs by one base, so this may be a read error. V and J are TRBV3-1 and TRBJ2-5; D not certain. The J call is uncertain, as TRBJ2-7 better fits the DNA end. The CDR3 has 11 residues. CDR1 is LGHDT and CDR2 is YNNKEL in the germline V gene (reference sequence). This CDR3 is CARSRRYEQYF. CDR3 in DNA: TGTGCCCGCAGTCGACGGTACGAGCAGTACTTC.

This clonotype was detected a few times. CDR3 protein: CASSVGTSGDEQYF. DNA for the CDR3: TGTGCCAGCAGCGTAGGGACTAGCGGCGACGAGCAGTACTTC. The V gene is TRBV9, the J gene TRBJ2-7, with 10 bases that match TRBD2. The V and J ends lost 0 bases and 5 bases, in that order; junction bases with no gene match: 2. Looked up from germline, CDR1 is SGDLS and CDR2 is YYNGEE. The CDR3 sequence is 14 residues long.

The J gene is TRBJ2-2, the V gene TRBV6-5; TRBD1 matches at 8 bases. The germline V gene has CDR1 MNHEY and CDR2 SVGAGI. J gave up 3 bases and V 9 bases, and 12 bases lay outside the gene matches. The CDR3 is made up of 16 amino acids. The CDR3: CASRPPGTGDTGELFF. CDR3 nucleotide sequence: TGTGCCAGTCGTCCCCCCGGGACAGGAGACACCGGGGAGCTGTTTTTT.

As regards this clonotype: Its ends do not fully match the called genes, so a read error is possible. The chain carries TRBV14 and TRBJ2-3; TRBD2 might be the D (5 bases). The CDR3 is made up of 15 amino acids. Germline CDR1 SGHDN, CDR2 FVKESK. This CDR3 is CASSPLGISTDMQYF. In nucleotides, the CDR3 is TGTGCCAGCAGCCCTCTCGGGATAAGCACAGATATGCAGTATTTT.

The V call is TRBV12-3 or TRBV12-4, the J call TRBJ2-3; 10 bases are a match to TRBD2. CDR3 size: 21 residues. Trimming removed 2 bases from V and 1 base from J; junction bases left unmatched: 18. The CDR3 DNA is TGTGCCAGCAGTTTATGGCTAGCGGGAGTAGTTGACTATTCGGGCACAGATACGCAGTATTTT. Translated, it gives CASSLWLAGVVDYSGTDTQYF.

This clonotype came up a few times. The chain carries TRBV5-1 and TRBJ2-3; no reliable D call. Germline V gene lookup returns CDR1 SGHRS and CDR2 YFSETQ. The CDR3 consists of 14 residues. The V and J ends lost 5 bases and 4 bases respectively, with 14 bases between them. The CDR3: CASRLGTDSDTQYF. CDR3 sequence (DNA): TGCGCCAGCAGGTTAGGAACAGATTCAGATACGCAGTATTTT.

About this clonotype: As the CDR3 is not closed by the conserved phenylalanine or tryptophan, this likely results from a read error. The chain combines TRBV12-3 or TRBV12-4 with TRBJ2-3; TRBD1 matches 7 bases. With 5 bases clipped from V and 3 bases from J, the junction kept 8 bases outside the gene matches. CDR3 size: 15 residues. Here the CDR3 reads CASSPPTGLTDTQYS. The CDR3 DNA is TGTGCCAGCAGTCCGCCGACAGGGTTGACAGATACGCAGTATTCT.

This clonotype was recorded a few times. V is TRBV6-2 or TRBV6-3 and J is TRBJ1-5, with 9 bases fitting TRBD1. The V and J ends lost 4 bases and 1 base, in that order; junction bases with no gene match: 5. CDR3 length equals 16 residues. Germline V CDR1 and CDR2: MNHEY, SVGEGT. The CDR3 region has the DNA TGTGCCAGCAGTTCTCAGGACAGGGGAAGCAATCAGCCCCAGCATTTT. Encoded protein: CASSSQDRGSNQPQHF.

This clonotype was observed a few times. J is TRBJ1-1 and V is TRBV7-2; possible D gene TRBD1, 6 bases. CDR3 size: 12 residues. V lost 3 bases to trimming and J lost 11 bases, with 13 bases between them. Germline loops: CDR1 SGHTA, CDR2 FQGNSA. Here the CDR3 reads CASSFQTGKAFF. Here the CDR3 DNA reads TGTGCCAGCAGCTTTCAGACAGGCAAGGCTTTCTTT.

This chain links TRBV6-2 or TRBV6-3 with TRBJ2-7; tentatively, D is TRBD2 (6 bases). The DNA matches TRBJ2-5 better at its end, which makes the J call doubtful. CDR1 is MNHEY, CDR2 SVGEGT, per germline. The CDR3 runs to 15 residues. CDR3 protein: CASSQRPRDSETQYF. The CDR3 DNA reads as TGTGCCAGCAGCCAAAGACCCCGGGACTCGGAGACCCAGTACTTC.